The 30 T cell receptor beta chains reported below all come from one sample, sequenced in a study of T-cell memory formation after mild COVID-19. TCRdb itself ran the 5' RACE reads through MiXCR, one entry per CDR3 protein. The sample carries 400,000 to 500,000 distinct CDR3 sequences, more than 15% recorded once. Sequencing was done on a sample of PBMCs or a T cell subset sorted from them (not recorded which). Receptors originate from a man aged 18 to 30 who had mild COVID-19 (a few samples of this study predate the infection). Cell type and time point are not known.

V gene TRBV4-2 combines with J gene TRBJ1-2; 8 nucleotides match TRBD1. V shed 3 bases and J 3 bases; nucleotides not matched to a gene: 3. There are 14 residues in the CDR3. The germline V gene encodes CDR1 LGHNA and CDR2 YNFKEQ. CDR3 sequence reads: CASSQDRVYYGYTF. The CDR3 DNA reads TGTGCCAGCAGCCAGGACAGGGTATACTATGGCTACACCTTC.

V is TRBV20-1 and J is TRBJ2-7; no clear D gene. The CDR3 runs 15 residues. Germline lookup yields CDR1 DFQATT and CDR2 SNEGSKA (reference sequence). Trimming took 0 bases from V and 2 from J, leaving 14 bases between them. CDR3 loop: CSARDLYTETYEQYF. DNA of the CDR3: TGCAGTGCTAGAGATCTGTACACAGAGACCTACGAGCAGTACTTC.

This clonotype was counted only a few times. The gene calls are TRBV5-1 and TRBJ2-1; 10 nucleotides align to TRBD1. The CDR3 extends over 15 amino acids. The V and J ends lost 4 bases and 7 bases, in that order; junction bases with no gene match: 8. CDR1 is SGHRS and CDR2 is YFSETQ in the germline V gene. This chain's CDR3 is CASSPGTGVINEQFF. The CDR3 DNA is TGCGCCAGCAGCCCAGGGACAGGGGTTATAAATGAGCAGTTCTTC.

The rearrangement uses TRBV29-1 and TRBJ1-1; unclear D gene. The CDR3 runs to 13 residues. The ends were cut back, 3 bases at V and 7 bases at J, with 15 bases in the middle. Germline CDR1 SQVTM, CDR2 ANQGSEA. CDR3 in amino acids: CSVEARVADEAFF. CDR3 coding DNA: TGCAGCGTTGAGGCGCGGGTAGCCGATGAAGCTTTCTTT.

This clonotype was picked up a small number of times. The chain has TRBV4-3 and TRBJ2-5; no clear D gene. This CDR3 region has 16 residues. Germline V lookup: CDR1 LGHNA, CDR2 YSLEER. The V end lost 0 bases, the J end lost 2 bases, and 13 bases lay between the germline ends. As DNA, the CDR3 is TGCGCCAGCAGCCAAGACACCAGTGATATTCAAGAGACCCAGTACTTC. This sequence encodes CASSQDTSDIQETQYF.

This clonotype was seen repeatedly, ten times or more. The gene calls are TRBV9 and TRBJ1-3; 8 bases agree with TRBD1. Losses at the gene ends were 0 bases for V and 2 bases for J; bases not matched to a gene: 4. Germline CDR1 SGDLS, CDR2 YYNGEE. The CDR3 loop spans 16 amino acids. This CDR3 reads CASSVDTGGTGNTIYF. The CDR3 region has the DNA TGTGCCAGCAGCGTAGACACAGGGGGTACTGGAAACACCATATATTTT. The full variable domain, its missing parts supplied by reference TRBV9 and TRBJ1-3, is DSGVTQTPKHLITATGQRVTLRCSPRSGDLSVYWYQQSLDQGLQFLIQYYNGEERAKGNILERFSAQQFPDLHSELNLSSLELGDSALYFCASSVDTGGTGNTIYFGEGSWLTVV.

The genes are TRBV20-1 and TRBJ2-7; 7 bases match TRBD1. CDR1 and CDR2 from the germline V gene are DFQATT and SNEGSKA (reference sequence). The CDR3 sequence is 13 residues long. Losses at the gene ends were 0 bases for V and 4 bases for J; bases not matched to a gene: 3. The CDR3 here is CSARDVDRYEQYV. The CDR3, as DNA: TGCAGTGCTAGAGACGTGGACAGGTACGAGCAGTACGTC.

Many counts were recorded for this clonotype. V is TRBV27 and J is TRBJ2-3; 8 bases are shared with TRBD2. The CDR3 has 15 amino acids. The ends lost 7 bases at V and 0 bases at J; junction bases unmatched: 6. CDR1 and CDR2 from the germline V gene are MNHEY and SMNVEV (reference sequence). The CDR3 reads CASKHGGVSTDTQYF. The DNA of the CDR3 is TGTGCCAGCAAACACGGGGGGGTAAGCACAGATACGCAGTATTTT.

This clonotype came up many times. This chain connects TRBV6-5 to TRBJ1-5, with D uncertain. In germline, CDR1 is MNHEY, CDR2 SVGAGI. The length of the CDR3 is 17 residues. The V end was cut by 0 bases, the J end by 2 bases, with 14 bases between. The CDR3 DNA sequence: TGTGCCAGCAGTTACTCGTTCCCCCCTGGGGGCAATCAGCCCCAGCATTTT. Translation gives CASSYSFPPGGNQPQHF.

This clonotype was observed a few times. CDR3 sequence (DNA): TGCAGTGCTAGGGGGACTAGACTGAACACCGGGGAGCTGTTTTTT. Translated: CSARGTRLNTGELFF. The chain recombines TRBV20-1 with TRBJ2-2; 8 bases are shared with TRBD2. The CDR3 is 15 amino acids. With V trimmed by 3 bases and J by 1 base, 4 bases remained unmatched. Germline-derived CDR1 and CDR2 are DFQATT and SNEGSKA (reference sequence).

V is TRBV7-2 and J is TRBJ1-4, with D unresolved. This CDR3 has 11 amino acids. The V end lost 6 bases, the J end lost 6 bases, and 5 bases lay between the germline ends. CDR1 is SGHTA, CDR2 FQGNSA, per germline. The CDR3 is CASRSYEKLFF. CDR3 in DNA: TGTGCCAGCAGGAGTTATGAAAAACTGTTTTTT.

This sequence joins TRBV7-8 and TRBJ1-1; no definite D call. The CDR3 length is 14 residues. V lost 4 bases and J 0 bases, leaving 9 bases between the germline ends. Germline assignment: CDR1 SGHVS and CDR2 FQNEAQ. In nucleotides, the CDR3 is TGTGCCAGCAGCTCCCTCCTCATGAACACTGAAGCTTTCTTT. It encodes CASSSLLMNTEAFF.

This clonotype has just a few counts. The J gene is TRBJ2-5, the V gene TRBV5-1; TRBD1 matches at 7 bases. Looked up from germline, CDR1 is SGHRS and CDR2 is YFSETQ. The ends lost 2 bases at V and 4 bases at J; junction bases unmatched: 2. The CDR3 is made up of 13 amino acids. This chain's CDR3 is CASSLHRGETQYF. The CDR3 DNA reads TGCGCCAGCAGCTTACACAGGGGAGAGACCCAGTACTTC.

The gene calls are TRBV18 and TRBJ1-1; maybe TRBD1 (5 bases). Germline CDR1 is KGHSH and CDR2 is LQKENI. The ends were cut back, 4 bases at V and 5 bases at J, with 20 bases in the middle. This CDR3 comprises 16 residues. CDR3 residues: CASSLNIGTGQTEAFF. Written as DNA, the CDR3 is TGTGCCAGCTCACTCAACATCGGAACAGGACAAACTGAAGCTTTCTTT.

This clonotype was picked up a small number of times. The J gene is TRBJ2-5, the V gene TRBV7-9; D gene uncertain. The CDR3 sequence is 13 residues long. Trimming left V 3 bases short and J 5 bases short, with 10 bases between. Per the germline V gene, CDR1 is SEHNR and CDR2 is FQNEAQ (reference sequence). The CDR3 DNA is TGTGCCAGCAGCTTGAGCGATCGGGAGACCCAGTACTTC. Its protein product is CASSLSDRETQYF.

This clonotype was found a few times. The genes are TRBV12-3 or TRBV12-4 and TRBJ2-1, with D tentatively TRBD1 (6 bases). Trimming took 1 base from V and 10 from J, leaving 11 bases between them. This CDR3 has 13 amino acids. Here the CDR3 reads CASSLVPGEEQFF. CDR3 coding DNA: TGTGCCAGCAGTTTAGTTCCAGGGGAGGAGCAGTTCTTC.

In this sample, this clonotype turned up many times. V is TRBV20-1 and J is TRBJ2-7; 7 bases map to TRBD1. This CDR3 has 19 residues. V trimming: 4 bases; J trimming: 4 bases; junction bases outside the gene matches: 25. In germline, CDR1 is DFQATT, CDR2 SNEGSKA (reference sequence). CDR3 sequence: CSAITRLTGKQGKRYEQYV. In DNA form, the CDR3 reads TGCAGTGCTATAACGCGCCTGACAGGGAAACAGGGAAAGCGTTACGAGCAGTACGTC.

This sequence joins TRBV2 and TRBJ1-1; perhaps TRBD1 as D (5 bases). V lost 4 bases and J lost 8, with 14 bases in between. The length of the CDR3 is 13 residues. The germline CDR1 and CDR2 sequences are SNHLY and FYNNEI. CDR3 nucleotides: TGTGCCAGCAGTGGGGGCGCCTTAGAAGAAGCTTTCTTT. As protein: CASSGGALEEAFF.

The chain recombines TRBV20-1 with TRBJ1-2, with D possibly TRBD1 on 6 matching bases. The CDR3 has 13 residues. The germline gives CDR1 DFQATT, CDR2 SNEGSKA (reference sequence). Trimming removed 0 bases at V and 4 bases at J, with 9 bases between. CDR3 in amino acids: CSAREGAGYGYTF. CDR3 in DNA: TGCAGTGCTAGAGAGGGGGCTGGCTATGGCTACACCTTC.

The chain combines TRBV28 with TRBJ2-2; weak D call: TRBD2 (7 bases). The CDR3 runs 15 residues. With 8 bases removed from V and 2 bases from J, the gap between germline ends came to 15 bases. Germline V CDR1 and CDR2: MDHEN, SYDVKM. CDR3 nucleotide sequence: TGTGCCAGCGCCCCGGGGGGCCTTAACACCGGGGAGCTGTTTTTT. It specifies CASAPGGLNTGELFF.

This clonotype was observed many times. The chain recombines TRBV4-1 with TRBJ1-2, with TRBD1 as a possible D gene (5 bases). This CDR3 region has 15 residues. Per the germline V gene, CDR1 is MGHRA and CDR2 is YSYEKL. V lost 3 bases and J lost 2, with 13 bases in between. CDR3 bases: TGCGCCAGCAGCCAGACGACAGAATCAAACTATGGCTACACCTTC. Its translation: CASSQTTESNYGYTF.

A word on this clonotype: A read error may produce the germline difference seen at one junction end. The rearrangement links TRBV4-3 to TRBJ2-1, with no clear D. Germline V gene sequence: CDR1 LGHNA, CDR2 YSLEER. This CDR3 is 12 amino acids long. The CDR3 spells CASSQPLSVLVF. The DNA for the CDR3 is TGCGCCAGCAGCCAGCCACTCTCGGTTCTGGTCTTC.

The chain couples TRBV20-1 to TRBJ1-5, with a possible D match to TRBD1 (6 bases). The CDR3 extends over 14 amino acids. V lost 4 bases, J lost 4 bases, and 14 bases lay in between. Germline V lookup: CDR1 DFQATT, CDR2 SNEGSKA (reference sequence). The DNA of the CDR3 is TGCAGTGCTATGGACAGCCGGGGAAATCAGCCCCAGCATTTT. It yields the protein CSAMDSRGNQPQHF.

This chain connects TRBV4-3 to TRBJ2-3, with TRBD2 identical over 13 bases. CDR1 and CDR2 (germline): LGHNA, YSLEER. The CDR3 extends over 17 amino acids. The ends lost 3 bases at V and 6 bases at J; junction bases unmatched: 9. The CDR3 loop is CASSQPGLAGELDTQYF. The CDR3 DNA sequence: TGCGCCAGCAGCCAGCCAGGACTAGCGGGGGAGCTCGATACGCAGTATTTT.

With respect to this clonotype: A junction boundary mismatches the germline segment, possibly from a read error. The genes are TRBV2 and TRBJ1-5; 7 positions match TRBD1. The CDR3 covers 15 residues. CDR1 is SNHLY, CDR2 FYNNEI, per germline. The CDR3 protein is CASTLTGDSNQHQHF. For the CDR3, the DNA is TGTGCCAGCACCCTAACAGGGGACAGCAATCAGCACCAGCATTTT.

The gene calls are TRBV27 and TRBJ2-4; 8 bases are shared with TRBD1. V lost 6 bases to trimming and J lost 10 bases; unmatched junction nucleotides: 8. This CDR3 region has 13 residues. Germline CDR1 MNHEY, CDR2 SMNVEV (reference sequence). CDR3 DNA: TGTGCCAGCAGGCCCACGGACAGGGCAATTCAGTACTTC. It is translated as CASRPTDRAIQYF.

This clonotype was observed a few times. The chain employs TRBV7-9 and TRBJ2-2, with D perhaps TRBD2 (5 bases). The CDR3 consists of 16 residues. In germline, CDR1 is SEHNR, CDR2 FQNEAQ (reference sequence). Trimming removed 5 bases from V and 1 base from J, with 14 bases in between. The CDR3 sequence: CASSLSSSLNTGELFF. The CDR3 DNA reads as TGTGCCAGCAGCCTTTCCTCTAGCTTGAACACCGGGGAGCTGTTTTTT.

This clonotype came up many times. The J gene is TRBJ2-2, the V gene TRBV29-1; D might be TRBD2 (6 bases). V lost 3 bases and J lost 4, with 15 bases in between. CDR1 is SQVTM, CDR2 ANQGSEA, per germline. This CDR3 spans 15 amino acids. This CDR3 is CSVDGARGSTGELFF. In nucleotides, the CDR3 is TGCAGCGTTGATGGGGCTCGGGGGAGCACCGGGGAGCTGTTTTTT.

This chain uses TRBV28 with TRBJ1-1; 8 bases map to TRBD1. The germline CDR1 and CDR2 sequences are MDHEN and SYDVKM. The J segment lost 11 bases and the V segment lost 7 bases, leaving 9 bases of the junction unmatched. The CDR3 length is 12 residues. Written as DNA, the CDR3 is TGTGCCAGCACCGACAGGGGCCGGGGGGCTTTCTTT. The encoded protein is CASTDRGRGAFF.

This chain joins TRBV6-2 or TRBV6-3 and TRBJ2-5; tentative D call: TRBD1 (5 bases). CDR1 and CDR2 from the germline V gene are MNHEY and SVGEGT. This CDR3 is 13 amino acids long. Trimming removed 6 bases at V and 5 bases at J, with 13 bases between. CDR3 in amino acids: CASRADTRETQYF. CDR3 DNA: TGTGCCAGCAGGGCGGACACCAGGGAGACCCAGTACTTC.